This T cell receptor (beta chain) was sequenced for a study of T cells after yellow fever vaccination. A few counts support this clonotype. Its cognate antigen is unknown. General observations from the study: The secondary response was weaker, and its peak arrived faster, on day 5 versus 15. Most primary-vaccination clones reappeared after the booster (about 95% CD4, roughly 90% CD8). CD4 and CD8 compartments shared a small share of clonotypes, likely from convergent recombination.

Trimming cost V 5 bases and J 7 bases; bases outside gene matches: 11. From germline, CDR1 is MNHEY and CDR2 SVGAGI. The CDR3 runs 16 residues. They built TCR cDNA with 5'RACE template switching, a step that put in a universal primer site and UMIs. TCRdb processed the 5' RACE reads anew with MiXCR; each CDR3 protein has one entry. The sample has approximately 510,000 distinct CDR3 sequences; roughly a fifth are singletons. The chain employs TRBV6-5 and TRBJ2-1, with 10 nucleotides matching TRBD2. The receptor was derived from a man younger than 35 who received the YFV17D yellow fever vaccine. Sequenced material: PBMCs, taken about 20 days after the first yellow fever vaccination. The CDR3 DNA reads TGTGCCAGCAGTCTCTCCAGCGGGGGGGGCTGGAATGAGCAGTTCTTC. Protein product: CASSLSSGGGWNEQFF.